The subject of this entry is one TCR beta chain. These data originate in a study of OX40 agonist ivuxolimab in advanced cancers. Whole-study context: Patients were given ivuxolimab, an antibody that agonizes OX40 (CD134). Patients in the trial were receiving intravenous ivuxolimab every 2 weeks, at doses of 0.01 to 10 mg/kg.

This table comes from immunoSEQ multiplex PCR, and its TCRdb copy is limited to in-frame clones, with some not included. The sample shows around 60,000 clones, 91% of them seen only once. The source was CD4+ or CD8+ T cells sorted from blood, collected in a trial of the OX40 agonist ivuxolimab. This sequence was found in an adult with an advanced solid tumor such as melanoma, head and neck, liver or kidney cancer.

This CDR3 is CASSPTGGRQPQHF. CDR3 sequence (DNA): TGTGCCAGTAGTCCCACAGGGGGACGTCAGCCCCAGCATTTT. The chain recombines TRBV19 with TRBJ1-5; TRBD1 matches at 8 bases. This CDR3 spans 14 amino acids. V lost 5 bases to trimming and J lost 6 bases; unmatched junction nucleotides: 6. CDR1 and CDR2 (germline): LNHDA, SQIVND (reference sequence).